A single sample gave rise to the 6 T cell receptor beta chains below, sequenced in a study of blood T cell repertoires in COVID-19. TCRdb's table, derived via immunoSEQ multiplex PCR, lists solely in-frame clones and lacks some. This sample has about 210,000 clones, with 80% found just once. Material for sequencing was peripheral blood. The origin of the receptors is a human donor in a cohort sampled during active COVID-19.

CDR3 protein: CASSLAGGAYNEQFF. For the CDR3, the DNA is TGTGCCAGCAGCTTGGCGGGAGGGGCCTACAATGAGCAGTTCTTC. The chain carries TRBV5-4 and TRBJ2-1, with 8 bases that match TRBD2. CDR1 is SGHNT, CDR2 YYREEE, per germline (reference sequence). The CDR3 covers 15 residues. The V and J ends lost 0 bases and 2 bases, in that order; junction bases with no gene match: 1.

The J gene is TRBJ2-5, the V gene TRBV6-4, with 7 bases aligning to TRBD1. Per germline, CDR1 MRHNA and CDR2 SNTAGT. Losses at the gene ends were 6 bases for V and 5 bases for J; bases not matched to a gene: 12. This CDR3 has 15 residues. In DNA form, the CDR3 reads TGTGCCAGCAGACGACAGGGTGTGGGGTGGGAGACCCAGTACTTC. Encoded protein: CASRRQGVGWETQYF.

V is TRBV2 and J is TRBJ1-2; a weak D match, TRBD1 (6 bases). Germline CDR1 reads SNHLY; CDR2 reads FYNNEI. This CDR3 contains 14 residues. V lost 3 bases to trimming and J lost 4 bases, with 12 bases between them. The CDR3 loop is CASSEAGVGYGYTF. For the CDR3, the DNA is TGTGCCAGCAGTGAGGCAGGGGTGGGCTATGGCTACACCTTC. Variable domain in full (rest from reference TRBV2 and TRBJ1-2): EPEVTQTPSHQVTQMGQEVILRCVPISNHLYFYWYRQILGQKVEFLVSFYNNEISEKSEIFDDQFSVERPDGSNFTLKIRSTKLEDSAMYFCASSEAGVGYGYTFGSGTRLTVV.

The rearrangement uses TRBV7-9 and TRBJ2-7; weak D call: TRBD2 (5 bases). From germline, CDR1 is SEHNR and CDR2 FQNEAQ (reference sequence). V lost 5 bases to trimming and J lost 5 bases, with 13 bases between them. CDR3 length: 13 amino acids. The CDR3 region has the DNA TGTGCCAGCAGCCGGGGTAGTGGGGACGAGCAGTACTTC. Amino acids: CASSRGSGDEQYF.

The chain carries TRBV28 and TRBJ2-7, with 12 bases identical to TRBD1. This CDR3 contains 15 residues. The germline gives CDR1 MDHEN, CDR2 SYDVKM. The V gene end was trimmed by 6 bases and the J gene end by 1 base; junction bases not matched to a gene: 4. Here the CDR3 reads CASRRDRGLSYEQYF. In DNA form, the CDR3 reads TGTGCCAGCAGGAGGGACAGGGGGCTTTCCTACGAGCAGTACTTC.

The CDR3 bases are TGTGCCAGCAGCCAAGTTGCAGGGGGCTCTGGCTACACCTTC. As protein: CASSQVAGGSGYTF. The chain couples TRBV14 to TRBJ1-2; 8 bases match TRBD1. The CDR3 runs 14 residues. Germline CDR1 reads SGHDN; CDR2 reads FVKESK. Germline trimming cut 1 base from V and 7 bases from J; bases unmatched to any gene: 5.